This passage covers 19 T cell receptor beta chains from one sample sequenced in a study of blood T cell repertoires in COVID-19. Data came from immunoSEQ multiplex PCR; TCRdb stores just in-frame clones and leaves some out. The sample yields a few hundred thousand clones, 87% seen once. What was sequenced was PBMCs or T cells enriched from blood (not recorded which). All receptors derive from a man in his forties in a cohort exposed to, infected with or recovered from COVID-19 (not recorded which).

The chain employs TRBV3-1 (or the pseudogene TRBV3-2) and TRBJ2-1; perhaps TRBD2 as D (5 bases). Germline V gene data show CDR1 as LGHDT and CDR2 as YNNKEL (reference sequence). The ends were cut back, 7 bases at V and 7 bases at J, with 14 bases in the middle. CDR3 size: 13 residues. The CDR3 DNA sequence: TGTGCCAGCAAATCCCGGGATGGGAATGAGCAGTTCTTC. The encoded protein is CASKSRDGNEQFF.

The J gene is TRBJ1-1, the V gene TRBV19; weak D call: TRBD1 (6 bases). V was shortened by 5 bases and J by 7 bases, with 26 bases between the two germline ends. The CDR3 has 17 amino acids. Germline V gives CDR1 LNHDA, CDR2 SQIVND (reference sequence). This chain's CDR3 is CASSRIGAYGTSNEAFF. Here the CDR3 DNA reads TGTGCCAGTAGTCGGATAGGGGCCTACGGGACATCAAATGAAGCTTTCTTT.

This chain joins TRBV18 and TRBJ2-7, with 8 bases aligning to TRBD2. Germline CDR1 and CDR2: KGHSH and LQKENI. The V gene end was trimmed by 3 bases and the J gene end by 0 bases; junction bases not matched to a gene: 4. The CDR3 is 15 residues long. The CDR3 protein is CASSPTSATSYEQYF. The DNA for the CDR3 is TGTGCCAGCTCACCGACTAGCGCAACCTCCTACGAGCAGTACTTC.

The chain's CDR3 is CASSHPGLAHYEQYF. The CDR3 DNA reads as TGCGCCAGCAGCCACCCGGGACTAGCGCACTACGAGCAGTACTTC. The chain joins TRBV4-1 to TRBJ2-7; the match to TRBD2 covers 10 bases. The CDR3 sequence is 15 residues long. The trim removed 3 bases at V and 3 bases at J, leaving 5 bases unmatched. The V gene's germline CDR1 is MGHRA and CDR2 YSYEKL.

The J gene is TRBJ1-2, the V gene TRBV19, with D tentatively TRBD1 (5 bases). The germline CDR1 and CDR2 sequences are LNHDA and SQIVND (reference sequence). This CDR3 has 11 residues. Trimming removed 6 bases from V and 4 bases from J, with 6 bases in between. CDR3 bases: TGTGCCAGTAGGACAGTCTATGGCTACACCTTC. Translation: CASRTVYGYTF.

CDR3 region: CASGINNEQFF. CDR3 sequence (DNA): TGTGCTAGTGGTATAAACAATGAGCAGTTCTTC. The chain recombines TRBV12-5 with TRBJ2-1; no reliable D call. Germline CDR1 is LGHNT and CDR2 is FRNRAP. The CDR3 is 11 amino acids. Trimming removed 5 bases from V and 5 bases from J, with 4 bases in between.

This clone has a single count. V gene TRBV3-1 (or the pseudogene TRBV3-2) combines with J gene TRBJ2-6; 12 nucleotides match TRBD1. With 4 bases clipped from V and 4 bases from J, the junction kept 5 bases outside the gene matches. The CDR3 is 17 residues long. Germline CDR1 reads LGHDT; CDR2 reads YNNKEL (reference sequence). The CDR3 sequence: CASSRGQGAHGANVLTF. CDR3 nucleotide sequence: TGTGCCAGCAGCCGGGGACAGGGGGCGCACGGGGCCAACGTCCTGACTTTC.

V and J are TRBV5-1 and TRBJ2-5, with 10 bases matching TRBD2. The CDR3 totals 20 residues. Germline V gene sequence: CDR1 SGHRS, CDR2 YFSETQ. V lost 4 bases and J lost 4; bases outside the gene matches: 22. The CDR3 DNA sequence: TGCGCCAGCAGCCTACCCCCTAGGGCTAGCGGGAGATCGGGCGTAGAGACCCAGTACTTC. This translates into CASSLPPRASGRSGVETQYF.

The chain carries TRBV19 and TRBJ2-2; possible D gene TRBD1, 5 bases. V was pared by 9 bases and J by 8 bases, with 7 bases between. The CDR3 loop spans 10 amino acids. CDR1 LNHDA and CDR2 SQIVND come from the germline V gene (reference sequence). The CDR3 region has the DNA TGTGCCAGCAAGGGGGGGGAGCTGTTTTTT. Its protein product is CASKGGELFF.

V and J are TRBV7-2 and TRBJ2-1, with TRBD2 matching 7 bases. V lost 8 bases, J lost 3 bases, and 4 bases stayed unmatched. The V gene's germline CDR1 is SGHTA and CDR2 FQGNSA. The CDR3 runs to 13 residues. CDR3 residues: CASGREYYNEQFF. For the CDR3, the DNA is TGTGCCAGCGGGCGGGAGTACTACAATGAGCAGTTCTTC.

The V call is TRBV11-2, the J call TRBJ1-1; D remains ambiguous. There are 12 residues in the CDR3. Trimming took 4 bases from V and 5 from J, leaving 8 bases between them. The germline V gene has CDR1 SGHAT and CDR2 FQNNGV. DNA for the CDR3: TGTGCCAGCAGCTCCCTTAGTACTGAAGCTTTCTTT. Residues: CASSSLSTEAFF.

This chain connects TRBV18 to TRBJ2-5; D possibly corresponds to TRBD1 (5 bases). V lost 9 bases, J lost 3 bases, and 14 bases lay in between. The CDR3 totals 13 residues. Germline V gene sequence: CDR1 KGHSH, CDR2 LQKENI. The CDR3 sequence: CASIGAWEETQYF. CDR3 in DNA: TGTGCCAGTATAGGGGCGTGGGAAGAGACCCAGTACTTC.

V is TRBV5-1 and J is TRBJ2-3; TRBD1 matches at 9 bases. Per the germline V gene, CDR1 is SGHRS and CDR2 is YFSETQ. Losses at the gene ends were 4 bases for V and 5 bases for J; bases not matched to a gene: 14. The CDR3 runs to 17 residues. CDR3 region: CASSPISGTGFEDTQYF. The DNA for the CDR3 is TGCGCCAGCAGCCCGATCTCCGGGACAGGGTTCGAAGATACGCAGTATTTT.

The chain couples TRBV5-4 to TRBJ2-7, with D possibly matching TRBD1 (6 bases). The CDR3 extends over 14 amino acids. Germline CDR1 and CDR2: SGHNT and YYREEE (reference sequence). The V end lost 4 bases, the J end lost 3 bases, and 14 bases lay between the germline ends. The DNA of the CDR3 is TGTGCCAGCAGCCTTTCCGGACAGAGCTACGAGCAGTACTTC. Translation: CASSLSGQSYEQYF.

The chain carries TRBV30 and TRBJ2-1, with D possibly matching TRBD1 (5 bases). The CDR3 sequence is 11 residues long. The ends were cut back, 7 bases at V and 8 bases at J, with 12 bases in the middle. Germline V gene sequence: CDR1 GTSNPN, CDR2 SVGIG (reference sequence). The CDR3 DNA sequence: TGTGCCTCCCAGGGTGGGTATGAGCAGTTCTTC. Translation gives CASQGGYEQFF. The full variable domain, in which reference TRBV30 and TRBJ2-1 provide the parts outside the CDR3, is SQTIHQWPATLVQPVGSPLSLECTVEGTSNPNLYWYRQAAGRGLQLLFYSVGIGQISSEVPQNLSASRPQDRQFILSSKKLLLSDSGFYLCASQGGYEQFFGPGTRLTVL.

CDR3 nucleotide sequence: TGTGCCAGCAGTGAACGGGACAGGGACACCGGGGAGCTGTTTTTT. It translates to CASSERDRDTGELFF. J is TRBJ2-2 and V is TRBV9; the match to TRBD1 covers 9 bases. Trimming at V came to 5 bases and at J to 3 bases, leaving 5 bases not matched to a gene. The germline V gene has CDR1 SGDLS and CDR2 YYNGEE. The CDR3 covers 15 residues.

V usage is TRBV27 and J usage is TRBJ2-2; TRBD1 is a possible D gene (5 bases). The germline V gene encodes CDR1 MNHEY and CDR2 SMNVEV (reference sequence). This CDR3 region has 13 residues. V was trimmed by 7 bases and J by 4 bases, leaving 10 bases between them. The CDR3 DNA follows: TGTGCCAGCACCGGAACAGGCACCGGGGAGCTGTTTTTT. This encodes CASTGTGTGELFF.

The chain has TRBV7-6 and TRBJ1-1, with 8 bases identical to TRBD1. Germline V CDR1 and CDR2: SGHVS, FNYEAQ. CDR3 length: 14 residues. Germline trimming cut 5 bases from V and 1 base from J; bases unmatched to any gene: 3. DNA for the CDR3: TGTGCCAGCAGCACCGGACAGGGGAACACTGAAGCTTTCTTT. It codes for CASSTGQGNTEAFF.

The chain employs TRBV19 and TRBJ2-2; 10 bases are a match to TRBD2. This CDR3 is 16 amino acids long. The V and J ends lost 5 bases and 3 bases, in that order; junction bases with no gene match: 6. Germline CDR1 is LNHDA and CDR2 is SQIVND (reference sequence). CDR3 sequence (DNA): TGTGCCAGTAGTCAAGCGGGAGGGCCGGACACCGGGGAGCTGTTTTTT. This gives the protein CASSQAGGPDTGELFF.